The 10 T cell receptor beta chains listed next were all sequenced from one sample in a study of cytomegalovirus exposure and HLA in healthy donors. PCR employed 60 Vbeta and 13 Jbeta primers. The table came from immunoSEQ multiplex PCR; TCRdb's copy has only in-frame clones and leaves some out. The table includes 150,000 to 250,000 clones, approximately 85% detected once. Source material: PBMCs. These TCRs come from a woman aged 50 to 60 in good health and CMV-seronegative.

This clone was detected only a few times. The CDR3 region is CASSIWAPSQNQPQHF. CDR3 nucleotides: TGTGCCAGTAGTATTTGGGCCCCTTCTCAAAATCAGCCCCAGCATTTT. The J gene is TRBJ1-5, the V gene TRBV19; D remains unclear. The length of the CDR3 is 16 residues. Trimming cost V 3 bases and J 4 bases, with 16 bases left between them. Germline-derived CDR1 and CDR2 are LNHDA and SQIVND (reference sequence).

This clone has only a few counts. This chain uses TRBV27 with TRBJ1-5; D unresolved. There are 14 residues in the CDR3. Germline-derived CDR1 and CDR2 are MNHEY and SMNVEV (reference sequence). Trimming pared 5 bases from V and 7 bases from J, leaving 15 bases between. DNA of the CDR3: TGTGCCAGCAGTCCCGAGGCCGCCGTGCAGCCCCAGCATTTT. The encoded protein is CASSPEAAVQPQHF.

This chain links TRBV18 with TRBJ1-3, with TRBD1 as a possible D gene (6 bases). Between the trimmed V and J ends, which lost 6 bases and 0 bases, there was a span of 15 bases. Germline CDR1 reads KGHSH; CDR2 reads LQKENI. CDR3 size: 16 residues. The CDR3 region is CASSPGQFSSGNTIYF. As DNA, the CDR3 is TGTGCCAGCTCCCCCGGACAGTTTAGCTCTGGAAACACCATATATTTT.

V is TRBV2 and J is TRBJ2-4; D gene unclear. V lost 9 bases, J lost 8 bases, and 17 bases lay in between. The CDR3 totals 13 residues. Germline loops: CDR1 SNHLY, CDR2 FYNNEI. CDR3 in DNA: TGTGCCAGGGCCCCCATGGAGTTGGACATTCAGTACTTC. Amino acids: CARAPMELDIQYF.

This chain uses TRBV7-9 with TRBJ1-2; the D is unclear. This CDR3 is built from 17 residues. The ends were cut back, 1 base at V and 0 bases at J, with 15 bases in the middle. Germline CDR1 is SEHNR and CDR2 is FQNEAQ (reference sequence). The CDR3 DNA reads as TGTGCCAGCAGCTTAGGTACGGCGGATCCTTCTAACTATGGCTACACCTTC. Translated: CASSLGTADPSNYGYTF.

V usage is TRBV5-1 and J usage is TRBJ1-2; TRBD1 aligns across 7 bases. V shed 4 bases, J shed 9 bases, and the junction held 12 bases outside the gene matches. The CDR3 runs to 14 residues. Germline lookup yields CDR1 SGHRS and CDR2 YFSETQ. CDR3 DNA sequence: TGCGCCAGCAGCGTGAGTGGACAGGCTTCGCGCTACACCTTC. Translating it yields CASSVSGQASRYTF.

Turning to this clone: This sample includes further DNA sequences coding for the same CDR3. The genes are TRBV30 and TRBJ1-5, with D unresolved. Trimming shortened V by 0 bases and J by 4 bases, and 7 bases separated the two germline ends. Germline V gene lookup returns CDR1 GTSNPN and CDR2 SVGIG (reference sequence). The CDR3 spans 13 residues. The chain's CDR3 is CAWSVRGNQPQHF. CDR3 DNA sequence: TGTGCCTGGAGTGTACGAGGGAATCAGCCCCAGCATTTT.

The rearrangement joins TRBV27 to TRBJ2-7; D may be TRBD2 (6 bases). Trimming left V 7 bases short and J 0 bases short, with 16 bases between. The CDR3 runs to 15 residues. Germline-derived CDR1 and CDR2 are MNHEY and SMNVEV (reference sequence). The CDR3 sequence is CASTLAYPSSYEQYF. The DNA for the CDR3 is TGTGCCAGCACCCTAGCGTACCCGAGCTCCTACGAGCAGTACTTC.

The J gene is TRBJ2-5, the V gene TRBV7-9, with D perhaps matching TRBD2 (5 bases). V was trimmed by 7 bases and J by 2 bases, leaving 8 bases between them. This CDR3 is built from 12 residues. The germline gives CDR1 SEHNR, CDR2 FQNEAQ (reference sequence). CDR3 nucleotide sequence: TGTGCCAGCACCCCGGGGCAAGAGACCCAGTACTTC. It is translated as CASTPGQETQYF.

This clone was observed a single time. The chain employs TRBV10-3 and TRBJ2-2, with 7 bases that match TRBD1. The CDR3 extends over 16 amino acids. Germline assignment: CDR1 ENHRY and CDR2 SYGVKD. V was pared by 3 bases and J by 3 bases, with 7 bases of the junction left unmatched. DNA of the CDR3: TGTGCCATCAGTGACCCGACAGGGAAGGACACCGGGGAGCTGTTTTTT. It is translated as CAISDPTGKDTGELFF.